This TCR beta chain was found in a study of CD8 T cells in Susac syndrome. Overall study findings and caveats: The number of individuals included in the study's TCR sequencing and HLA analysis was acknowledged as relatively small.

With random hexamers, 0.5 to 1 ug RNA was reverse transcribed. TCRdb re-analysed the immunoSEQ multiplex PCR reads in MiXCR, keeping a single row per CDR3 protein. The sample has 350,000 to 550,000 distinct CDR3 sequences; more than 80% are singletons. Germline values: CDR1 MNHEY, CDR2 SMNVEV (reference sequence). The CDR3 length is 17 residues. The V end lost 1 base, the J end lost 3 bases, and 19 bases lay between the germline ends. The multiple sclerosis controls comprised treatment-naive patients whose relapsing-remitting disease was stable or active. On this clonotype: The antigen remains unidentified.

This clonotype originated in a human donor with multiple sclerosis. The sequencing input was CD8+ T cells from PBMCs. The V gene is TRBV27, the J gene TRBJ2-7, with D perhaps TRBD1 (6 bases). CDR3 DNA: TGTGCCAGCAGTTTATACCCGACTGGGGCCAGGGGCTACGAGCAGTACTTC. It specifies CASSLYPTGARGYEQYF.